This is a list of T cell receptor beta chains from one sample in a study of cytomegalovirus exposure and HLA in healthy donors. Sequencing was performed with immunoSEQ multiplex PCR; in TCRdb, only in-frame clones are kept and a portion is missing. The table includes around 76,000 clones, over 60% detected once. What was sequenced was PBMCs. These receptors all come from a middle-aged woman in good health and CMV-seropositive. The CDR3 runs from the conserved cysteine through the conserved F or W. The D gene is left open where the match is weak. Size values are once, few and many counts, or a class for expanded clones, and some rows have none.

.,TRBJ2-2,.,TRBV19,TGTGCCAGTATAGAGGGAATCCCCGGCACCGGGGAGCTGTTTTTT,CASIEGIPGTGELFF
.,TRBJ1-5,.,TRBV6-1,TGTGCCAGCAGGAAGCAAATCAATCAGCCCCAGCATTTT,CASRKQINQPQHF
.,TRBJ2-1,TRBD1,TRBV9,TGTGCCAGCAGGGGAGGACAGGGCCATGAGCAGTTCTTC,CASRGGQGHEQFF
.,TRBJ2-2,TRBD2,TRBV6-6,TGTGCCAGCAGTGGAAATAGCGGGAGGATTCCGCTGTTTTTT,CASSGNSGRIPLFF
.,TRBJ2-2,.,TRBV4-3,TGCGCCAGCAGCGAAAAGACAGTTACCGGGGAGCTGTTTTTT,CASSEKTVTGELFF
.,TRBJ2-5,.,TRBV11-1,TGTGCCAGCAGCTTAGGGAGAGAGACCCAGTACTTC,CASSLGRETQYF
.,TRBJ2-5,TRBD1,TRBV19,TGTGCCAGTAGTGAGACAGGGAGAGAGACCCAGTACTTC,CASSETGRETQYF
once,TRBJ1-4,.,TRBV5-1,TGCGCCAGCAGCCAGGAGGCCGGCGCTAATGAAGAACTGTTTTTT,CASSQEAGANEELFF
.,TRBJ1-2,.,TRBV29-1,TGCAGCGGGGTGGTGGGAGACTATGGCTACACCTTC,CSGVVGDYGYTF
.,TRBJ2-7,.,TRBV19,TGTGCCAGTAGTATTTTGGACGGGGCCTACGAGCAGTACTTC,CASSILDGAYEQYF
.,TRBJ1-5,.,TRBV7-9,TGTGCCAGCAGCCACTCAGGGTCGGGCCAGCCCCAGCATTTT,CASSHSGSGQPQHF
.,TRBJ1-2,TRBD1,TRBV4-3,TGCGCCAGCAGCCCCTCTGGACAGGCGGCGTATGATGGCTACACCTTC,CASSPSGQAAYDGYTF
.,TRBJ2-1,.,TRBV7-2,TGTGCCAGCAGCTCTATTTATTATGAGCAGTTCTTC,CASSSIYYEQFF
.,TRBJ2-7,.,TRBV14,TGTGCCAGCAGCCAGTACAGGGCCTACGAGCAGTACTTC,CASSQYRAYEQYF
once,TRBJ1-1,TRBD1,TRBV7-3,TGTGCCAGCAGCTTGGACAGGCACACTGAAGCTTTCTTT,CASSLDRHTEAFF
.,TRBJ1-4,TRBD1,TRBV28,TGTGCCACTACAGGGGGCAATGAAAAACTGTTTTTT,CATTGGNEKLFF